A single sample gave rise to the 32 T cell receptor beta chains below, sequenced in a study of neurological immune-mediated disorders. TCRdb re-called the 5' RACE reads with MiXCR, one entry per CDR3 protein. The sample records roughly 60,000 distinct CDR3 sequences, 4% to 6% being singletons. Source material: PBMCs. These receptors all come from a woman between 45 and 65 years old with multiple sclerosis.

There are many counts of this clonotype. V and J are TRBV12-3 or TRBV12-4 and TRBJ2-5, with D maybe TRBD2 (6 bases). The V end was cut by 7 bases, the J end by 4 bases, with 16 bases between. CDR3 size: 14 residues. CDR3 DNA: TGTGCCAGCACCCTCGCGGGGCTTTTAGAGACCCAGTACTTC. It specifies CASTLAGLLETQYF.

The sample holds many counts of this clonotype. The chain is built from TRBV5-1 and TRBJ1-1; D remains unclear. The CDR3 runs to 15 residues. Trimming cost V 2 bases and J 0 bases, with 11 bases left between them. Germline lookup yields CDR1 SGHRS and CDR2 YFSETQ. The CDR3: CASSLTQSMNTEAFF. DNA for the CDR3: TGCGCCAGCAGCTTAACACAGAGCATGAACACTGAAGCTTTCTTT.

In its sample, this clonotype was seen many times. This rearrangement joins TRBV20-1 to TRBJ2-7; D may be TRBD1 (5 bases). V was trimmed by 5 bases and J by 4 bases, leaving 12 bases between them. This CDR3 comprises 12 residues. Germline CDR1 is DFQATT and CDR2 is SNEGSKA (reference sequence). The CDR3 DNA reads TGCAGTGCTCCAAGCGACAGTTACGAGCAGTACTTC. Translation: CSAPSDSYEQYF.

This clonotype has at least ten counts. V usage is TRBV6-5 and J usage is TRBJ1-6; 9 bases agree with TRBD1. The CDR3 has 17 residues. V lost 6 bases, J lost 0 bases, and 6 bases stayed unmatched. Germline assignment: CDR1 MNHEY and CDR2 SVGAGI. CDR3 amino acids: CASRDRGSSSYNSPLHF. CDR3 nucleotide sequence: TGTGCCAGCAGGGACAGGGGTAGTAGCTCCTATAATTCACCCCTCCACTTT.

This clonotype appeared many times. The chain is built from TRBV7-2 and TRBJ1-5, with 7 bases lining up with TRBD1. This CDR3 comprises 15 residues. Trimming at V came to 5 bases and at J to 7 bases, leaving 11 bases not matched to a gene. CDR1 and CDR2 from the germline V gene are SGHTA and FQGNSA. The chain's CDR3 is CASSVGDSQGQPQHF. The CDR3 DNA reads TGTGCCAGCAGCGTGGGGGACTCACAGGGGCAGCCCCAGCATTTT.

This clonotype was picked up many times. The J gene is TRBJ2-2, the V gene TRBV6-4, with D possibly TRBD1 on 5 matching bases. The germline CDR1 and CDR2 sequences are MRHNA and SNTAGT. The CDR3 runs 15 residues. Trimming removed 6 bases at V and 5 bases at J, with 16 bases between. The CDR3: CASSAVAGFTGELFF. As DNA, the CDR3 is TGTGCCAGCAGCGCCGTGGCAGGGTTTACCGGGGAGCTGTTTTTT.

This clonotype was counted many times. The rearrangement uses TRBV4-2 and TRBJ2-1; TRBD1 matches 7 bases. The germline CDR1 and CDR2 sequences are LGHNA and YNFKEQ. V dropped 4 bases and J dropped 12; count of bases not matched to a gene: 12. The CDR3 runs to 14 residues. In DNA, the CDR3 is TGTGCCAGCAGCCCTCCGGGACAGCCCTATGGGCAGTTCTTC. Amino acids: CASSPPGQPYGQFF.

This clonotype has at least ten counts. The chain's CDR3 is CASRDWTGNTEAFF. CDR3 sequence (DNA): TGTGCCAGCAGGGACTGGACAGGGAACACTGAAGCTTTCTTT. This chain joins TRBV5-5 and TRBJ1-1, with 7 bases fitting TRBD1. The length of the CDR3 is 14 residues. Germline CDR1 SGHKS, CDR2 YYEKEE (reference sequence). V lost 5 bases to trimming and J lost 1 base; unmatched junction nucleotides: 5.

This clonotype was seen ten or more times. Since a much larger clone is just one base distant, this may be a read error. This chain uses TRBV20-1 with TRBJ2-4; 8 positions agree with TRBD2. The germline V gene encodes CDR1 DFQATT and CDR2 SNEGSKA (reference sequence). Germline trimming cut 7 bases from V and 10 bases from J; bases unmatched to any gene: 12. The CDR3 consists of 13 residues. The CDR3 spells CSVQTGTRKIQYF. The DNA for the CDR3 is TGCAGTGTTCAGACCGGGACTAGGAAAATTCAGTACTTC.

This sequence joins TRBV11-3 and TRBJ2-2; TRBD2 agrees at 10 bases. CDR3 length equals 17 residues. Germline CDR1 SGHNT, CDR2 YENEEA. V lost 2 bases to trimming and J lost 2 bases; unmatched junction nucleotides: 5. Here the CDR3 DNA reads TGTGCCAGCAGCTTAATTGCACTAGCGGGAAACACCGGGGAGCTGTTTTTT. Amino acid sequence: CASSLIALAGNTGELFF.

This clonotype has ten or more counts. The chain links TRBV7-2 to TRBJ2-7; the match to TRBD2 covers 9 bases. Germline values: CDR1 SGHTA, CDR2 FQGNSA. V lost 5 bases and J lost 3; bases outside the gene matches: 8. This CDR3 spans 15 amino acids. The CDR3, as DNA: TGTGCCAGCAGCAGGAGCGGGGGGCAGATCTACGAGCAGTACTTC. As protein: CASSRSGGQIYEQYF.

This clonotype has a count of ten or more. The J gene is TRBJ1-1, the V gene TRBV5-1, with D unresolved. The germline V and J ends were trimmed by 2 bases and 6 bases, with 8 bases remaining between them. CDR3 length equals 12 residues. Germline V gene sequence: CDR1 SGHRS, CDR2 YFSETQ. The CDR3, as DNA: TGCGCCAGCAGCTTAGGAGGGCCTGAAGCTTTCTTT. This translates into CASSLGGPEAFF.

Regarding this clonotype: An end of the junction differs from the germline gene, which may be a read error. The V call is TRBV5-1, the J call TRBJ2-3, with unresolved D. CDR3 size: 12 residues. Germline CDR1 SGHRS, CDR2 YFSETQ. The CDR3 sequence is CTSSPQTDTQYF. In DNA, the CDR3 is TGCACCAGCTCCCCCCAGACCGATACGCAGTATTTT.

This clonotype was counted ten times or more. The chain employs TRBV12-3 or TRBV12-4 and TRBJ1-5; a possible D gene is TRBD1 (5 bases). V was shortened by 3 bases and J by 8 bases, with 11 bases between the two germline ends. The CDR3 totals 13 residues. CDR3: CASSFSPGKPQHF. In DNA form, the CDR3 reads TGTGCCAGCAGTTTTTCCCCAGGGAAGCCCCAGCATTTT.

This clonotype was observed at least ten times. The chain recombines TRBV10-3 with TRBJ2-2, with D possibly matching TRBD1 (6 bases). CDR1 and CDR2 (germline): ENHRY, SYGVKD. The CDR3 covers 14 residues. Trimming left V 6 bases short and J 1 base short, with 9 bases between. This CDR3 reads CAIRQGQNTGELFF. The CDR3 nucleotides are TGTGCCATCAGACAGGGACAGAACACCGGGGAGCTGTTTTTT.

Of note for this clonotype: A read error may be the cause here, since a much bigger clone is one base away. This rearrangement joins TRBV6-5 to TRBJ2-7; D is unresolved. Trimming left V 4 bases short and J 1 base short, with 5 bases between. The CDR3 sequence is 12 residues long. Germline V lookup: CDR1 MNHEY, CDR2 SVGAGI. CDR3 in amino acids: CASSLTSYEQYF. The CDR3 DNA reads as TGTGCCAGCAGTTTGACGTCCTACGAGCAGTACTTC.

A remark on this clonotype: A read error may be the cause here, since a much bigger clone is one base away. As the CDR3 is not closed by the conserved phenylalanine or tryptophan, this likely results from a read error. The V gene is TRBV12-3 or TRBV12-4, the J gene TRBJ1-2, with TRBD1 as a possible D gene (5 bases). The CDR3 is 13 residues long. Trimming shortened V by 5 bases and J by 7 bases, and 14 bases separated the two germline ends. The CDR3 reads CASSTWGVTGYTC. In nucleotides, the CDR3 is TGTGCCAGCAGTACTTGGGGGGTGACTGGCTACACCTGC.

This clonotype was seen at least ten times. This sequence joins TRBV18 and TRBJ2-1; D is possibly TRBD1 or TRBD2 (6 bases each). With 4 bases removed from V and 3 bases from J, the gap between germline ends came to 7 bases. The germline gives CDR1 KGHSH, CDR2 LQKENI. CDR3 size: 13 residues. CDR3 in amino acids: CASSQGGYNEQFF. Written as DNA, the CDR3 is TGTGCCAGCTCACAGGGGGGCTACAATGAGCAGTTCTTC.

This clonotype was picked up many times. The rearrangement joins TRBV20-1 to TRBJ1-1; D might be TRBD1 (6 bases). V gave up 4 bases and J gave up 3 bases, with 15 bases separating them. The CDR3 runs to 14 residues. The germline gives CDR1 DFQATT, CDR2 SNEGSKA (reference sequence). The CDR3 DNA is TGCAGTGCTACTCCTACGACAGGCTACACTGAAGCTTTCTTT. As protein: CSATPTTGYTEAFF.

This clonotype was picked up a small number of times. A much larger clonotype is one base distant, so this may be a read error. J is TRBJ2-7 and V is TRBV5-1; D gene unclear. The CDR3 is 13 amino acids. Germline CDR1 SGHRS, CDR2 YFSETQ. Trimming removed 4 bases from V and 7 bases from J, with 15 bases in between. For the CDR3, the DNA is TGCGCCAGCAGCCTGCCGGGCGCCCAAGAGCAGTACTTC. Translating gives CASSLPGAQEQYF.

This clonotype has at least ten counts. The rearrangement links TRBV7-2 to TRBJ2-3; 8 bases are shared with TRBD2. Per germline, CDR1 SGHTA and CDR2 FQGNSA. Trimming removed 3 bases from V and 0 bases from J; junction bases left unmatched: 2. There are 15 residues in the CDR3. The CDR3 sequence is CASSLVAGSTDTQYF. As DNA, the CDR3 is TGTGCCAGCAGCTTGGTAGCGGGGAGCACAGATACGCAGTATTTT. Full variable domain (missing parts from reference TRBV7-2 and TRBJ2-3): GAGVSQSPSNKVTEKGKDVELRCDPISGHTALYWYRQSLGQGLEFLIYFQGNSAPDKSGLPSDRFSAERTGGSVSTLTIQRTQQEDSAVYLCASSLVAGSTDTQYFGPGTRLTVL.

In its sample, this clonotype was seen a few times. The chain uses TRBV7-9 and TRBJ2-1; 10 nucleotides line up with TRBD2. The V and J ends lost 5 bases and 0 bases, in that order; junction bases with no gene match: 7. Looked up from germline, CDR1 is SEHNR and CDR2 is FQNEAQ (reference sequence). This CDR3 has 17 amino acids. CDR3: CASSPPLAGVSYNEQFF. DNA for the CDR3: TGTGCCAGCAGCCCCCCCCTAGCGGGAGTCTCCTACAATGAGCAGTTCTTC.

This clonotype has a count of ten or more. J is TRBJ1-1 and V is TRBV29-1, with TRBD1 as a possible D gene (6 bases). V was pared by 6 bases and J by 5 bases, with 16 bases between. CDR1 is SQVTM and CDR2 is ANQGSEA in the germline V gene. CDR3 length: 13 residues. The CDR3 DNA is TGCAGCGTCGACGGGGGGCCGTGGACTGAAGCTTTCTTT. Encoded protein: CSVDGGPWTEAFF.

This clonotype was observed many times. The CDR3 reads CASSLATGTYEQYF. CDR3 DNA: TGCGCCAGCAGCTTGGCTACCGGGACCTACGAGCAGTACTTC. The chain employs TRBV5-1 and TRBJ2-7; D possibly corresponds to TRBD2 (5 bases). V dropped 0 bases and J dropped 2 bases, with 9 bases sitting between them. Germline V gene sequence: CDR1 SGHRS, CDR2 YFSETQ. This CDR3 has 14 amino acids.

This clonotype is classed as medium-sized. The rearrangement uses TRBV5-1 and TRBJ2-1; 9 nucleotides agree with TRBD2. V was clipped by 0 bases and J by 5 bases; unmatched bases: 3. The V gene's germline CDR1 is SGHRS and CDR2 YFSETQ. This CDR3 has 15 amino acids. The CDR3 nucleotides read TGCGCCAGCAGCTTGGTTCTAGCGGGAAACAATGAGCAGTTCTTC. Its translation is CASSLVLAGNNEQFF.

This clonotype was counted at least ten times. This rearrangement joins TRBV12-3 or TRBV12-4 to TRBJ2-5; tentative D call: TRBD1 (5 bases). V gave up 4 bases and J gave up 3 bases, with 15 bases separating them. CDR3 length: 15 amino acids. CDR3 in DNA: TGTGCCAGCAGTTCGACCCGACAGTACGAAGAGACCCAGTACTTC. It is translated as CASSSTRQYEETQYF.

The table lists this clonotype with a few counts. V usage is TRBV20-1 and J usage is TRBJ1-1; no reliable D call. Germline loops: CDR1 DFQATT, CDR2 SNEGSKA (reference sequence). V was cut by 0 bases and J by 3 bases, with 11 bases left in between. This CDR3 has 14 residues. This chain's CDR3 is CSARDLGSDTEAFF. As DNA, the CDR3 is TGCAGTGCTAGAGATTTGGGGTCCGACACTGAAGCTTTCTTT.

This clonotype was recorded at least ten times. This chain uses TRBV6-6 with TRBJ1-1; 12 bases agree with TRBD1. V lost 6 bases, J lost 5 bases, and 7 bases stayed unmatched. This CDR3 is 15 amino acids long. CDR1 MNHNY and CDR2 SVGAGI come from the germline V gene (reference sequence). This CDR3 is CASRDRDRGQTEAFF. Here the CDR3 DNA reads TGTGCCAGCAGGGATCGGGACAGGGGGCAGACTGAAGCTTTCTTT.

This clonotype was found many times. V usage is TRBV7-8 and J usage is TRBJ1-1; D remains unclear. The CDR3 is made up of 12 amino acids. Trimming removed 5 bases at V and 4 bases at J, with 8 bases between. Germline CDR1 reads SGHVS; CDR2 reads FQNEAQ. This chain's CDR3 is CASSHGSTEAFF. The CDR3 nucleotides read TGTGCCAGCAGCCATGGGAGCACTGAAGCTTTCTTT.

This clonotype has a count of ten or more. The chain has TRBV4-2 and TRBJ2-1; 10 bases match TRBD2. The CDR3 is 16 residues long. Per the germline V gene, CDR1 is LGHNA and CDR2 is YNFKEQ. V lost 2 bases, J lost 0 bases, and 1 base stayed unmatched. In nucleotides, the CDR3 is TGTGCCAGCAGCCAAAAGCGGGGGGGCTCCTACAATGAGCAGTTCTTC. Protein product: CASSQKRGGSYNEQFF.

This clonotype was seen a few times. A much larger clonotype is one base distant, so this may be a read error. The V gene is TRBV29-1, the J gene TRBJ2-7; 10 nucleotides line up with TRBD1. Trimming took 7 bases from V and 7 from J; bases not matched to a gene: 4. CDR1 is SQVTM, CDR2 ANQGSEA, per germline. The CDR3 is made up of 11 amino acids. CDR3: CSATGGKEQYF. As DNA, the CDR3 is TGCAGCGCGACAGGGGGCAAAGAGCAGTACTTC.

This clonotype was observed many times. This sequence joins TRBV7-2 and TRBJ1-4; no firm D call. Germline V gene sequence: CDR1 SGHTA, CDR2 FQGNSA. Trimming cost V 3 bases and J 2 bases, with 13 bases left between them. The CDR3 extends over 16 amino acids. CDR3 DNA sequence: TGTGCCAGCAGCTTCACCCCATTTCCCACTAATGAAAAACTGTTTTTT. This gives the protein CASSFTPFPTNEKLFF. The full variable domain, rest sourced from reference TRBV7-2 and TRBJ1-4, is GAGVSQSPSNKVTEKGKDVELRCDPISGHTALYWYRQSLGQGLEFLIYFQGNSAPDKSGLPSDRFSAERTGGSVSTLTIQRTQQEDSAVYLCASSFTPFPTNEKLFFGSGTQLSVL.